These 5 T cell receptor beta chains originate from one sample sequenced in a study of T cell responses to AZD1222 COVID-19 vaccine. Profiled with immunoSEQ multiplex PCR; TCRdb holds only in-frame clones, not every one. The data contain roughly 190,000 clones, roughly nine tenths of them singletons. Sequenced material: peripheral blood, taken 28 days after the second AZD1222 dose. These receptors were collected from an adult who received the AZD1222 COVID-19 vaccine.

The chain uses TRBV5-4 and TRBJ1-1; D uncertain. The germline V gene has CDR1 SGHNT and CDR2 YYREEE (reference sequence). V dropped 2 bases and J dropped 6 bases, with 5 bases sitting between them. The length of the CDR3 is 11 residues. CDR3 DNA: TGTGCCAGCAGCTTTGGGGCTGAAGCTTTCTTT. Amino acids: CASSFGAEAFF.

This chain connects TRBV2 to TRBJ1-1, with D possibly TRBD1 on 5 matching bases. Germline V gene sequence: CDR1 SNHLY, CDR2 FYNNEI. CDR3 length equals 15 residues. V lost 5 bases and J lost 1, with 14 bases in between. Written as DNA, the CDR3 is TGTGCCAGCAGTTCCACTGGGGCGAAGAACACTGAAGCTTTCTTT. As protein: CASSSTGAKNTEAFF.

V and J are TRBV6-6 and TRBJ1-1; D is undetermined. Germline V lookup: CDR1 MNHNY, CDR2 SVGAGI (reference sequence). The CDR3 runs 12 residues. Between the trimmed V and J ends, which lost 5 bases and 11 bases, there was a span of 15 bases. Here the CDR3 reads CASSLPDSSAFF. The DNA of the CDR3 is TGTGCCAGCAGTCTTCCAGATTCCTCGGCTTTCTTT.

The chain's CDR3 is CASSPRGAGLGYTF. CDR3 DNA: TGTGCCAGCAGCCCGAGGGGAGCAGGGTTGGGCTACACCTTC. This sequence joins TRBV5-4 and TRBJ1-2; D might be TRBD1 (5 bases). This CDR3 is built from 14 residues. The V and J ends lost 4 bases and 8 bases respectively, with 18 bases between them. The germline V gene encodes CDR1 SGHNT and CDR2 YYREEE (reference sequence).

This clone was detected only a few times. The CDR3 DNA reads TGTGCCACCGCGGTGGGGGGCGAGCAGTACTTC. The encoded protein is CATAVGGEQYF. The J gene is TRBJ2-7, the V gene TRBV6-1, with D possibly matching TRBD2 (6 bases). The CDR3 is 11 amino acids. The V gene lost 10 bases and the J gene lost 6 bases, with 13 bases spanning the gap. Germline-derived CDR1 and CDR2 are MNHNS and SASEGT.